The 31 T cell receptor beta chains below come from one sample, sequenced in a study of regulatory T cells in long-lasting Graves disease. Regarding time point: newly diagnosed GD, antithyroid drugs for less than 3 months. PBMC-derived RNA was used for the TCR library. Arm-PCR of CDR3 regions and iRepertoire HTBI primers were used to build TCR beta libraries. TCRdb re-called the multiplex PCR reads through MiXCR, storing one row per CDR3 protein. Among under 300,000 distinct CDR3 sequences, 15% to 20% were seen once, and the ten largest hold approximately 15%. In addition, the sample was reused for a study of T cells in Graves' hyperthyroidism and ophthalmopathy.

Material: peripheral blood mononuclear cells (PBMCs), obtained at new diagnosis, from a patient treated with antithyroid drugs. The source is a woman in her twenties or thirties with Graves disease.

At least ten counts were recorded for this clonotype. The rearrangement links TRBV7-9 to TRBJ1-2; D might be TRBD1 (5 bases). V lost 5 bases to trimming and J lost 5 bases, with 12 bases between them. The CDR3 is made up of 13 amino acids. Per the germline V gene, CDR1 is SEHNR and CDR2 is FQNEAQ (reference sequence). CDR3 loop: CASSPGDQYGYTF. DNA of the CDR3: TGTGCCAGCAGCCCCGGGGACCAGTATGGCTACACCTTC. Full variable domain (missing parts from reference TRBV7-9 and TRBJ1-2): DTGVSQNPRHKITKRGQNVTFRCDPISEHNRLYWYRQTLGQGPEFLTYFQNEAQLEKSRLLSDRFSAERPKGSFSTLEIQRTEQGDSAMYLCASSPGDQYGYTFGSGTRLTVV.

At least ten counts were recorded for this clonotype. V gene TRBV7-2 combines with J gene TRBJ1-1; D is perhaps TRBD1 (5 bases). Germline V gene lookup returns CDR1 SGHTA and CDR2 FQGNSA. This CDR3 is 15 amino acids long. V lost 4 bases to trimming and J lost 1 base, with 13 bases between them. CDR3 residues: CASSSRGVQNTEAFF. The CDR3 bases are TGTGCCAGCAGCTCTAGAGGGGTGCAGAACACTGAAGCTTTCTTT.

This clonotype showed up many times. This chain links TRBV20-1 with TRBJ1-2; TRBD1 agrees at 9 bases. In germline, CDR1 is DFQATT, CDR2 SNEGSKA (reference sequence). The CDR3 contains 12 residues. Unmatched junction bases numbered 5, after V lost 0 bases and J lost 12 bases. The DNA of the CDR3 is TGCAGTGCTAGAGAGGGACGGGACAGGGACACCTTC. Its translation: CSAREGRDRDTF.

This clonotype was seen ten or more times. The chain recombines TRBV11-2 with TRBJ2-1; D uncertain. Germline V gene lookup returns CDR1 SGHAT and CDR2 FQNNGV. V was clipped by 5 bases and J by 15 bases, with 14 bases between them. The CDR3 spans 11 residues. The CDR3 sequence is CASSPGLWWFF. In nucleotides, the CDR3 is TGTGCCAGCAGCCCGGGCCTTTGGTGGTTCTTC.

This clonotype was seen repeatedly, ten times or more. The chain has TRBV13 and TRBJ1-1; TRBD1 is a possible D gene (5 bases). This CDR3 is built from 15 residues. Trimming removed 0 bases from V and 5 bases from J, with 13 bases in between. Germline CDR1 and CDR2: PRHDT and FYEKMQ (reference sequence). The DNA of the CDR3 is TGTGCCAGCAGCTTAGGCCTCGGGGGGAATACTGAAGCTTTCTTT. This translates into CASSLGLGGNTEAFF. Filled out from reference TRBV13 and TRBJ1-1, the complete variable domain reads AAGVIQSPRHLIKEKRETATLKCYPIPRHDTVYWYQQGPGQDPQFLISFYEKMQSDKGSIPDRFSAQQFSDYHSELNMSSLELGDSALYFCASSLGLGGNTEAFFGQGTRLTVV.

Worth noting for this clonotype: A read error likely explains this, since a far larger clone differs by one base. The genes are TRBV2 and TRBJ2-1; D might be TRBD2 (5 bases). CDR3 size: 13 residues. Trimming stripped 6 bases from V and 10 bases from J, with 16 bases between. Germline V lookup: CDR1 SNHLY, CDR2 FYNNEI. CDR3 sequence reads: CASRAGPNYEQFF. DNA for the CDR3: TGTGCCAGCAGGGCGGGCCCCAACTACGAGCAGTTCTTC. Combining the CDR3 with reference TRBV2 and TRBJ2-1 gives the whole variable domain EPEVTQTPSHQVTQMGQEVILRCVPISNHLYFYWYRQILGQKVEFLVSFYNNEISEKSEIFDDQFSVERPDGSNFTLKIRSTKLEDSAMYFCASRAGPNYEQFFGPGTRLTVL.

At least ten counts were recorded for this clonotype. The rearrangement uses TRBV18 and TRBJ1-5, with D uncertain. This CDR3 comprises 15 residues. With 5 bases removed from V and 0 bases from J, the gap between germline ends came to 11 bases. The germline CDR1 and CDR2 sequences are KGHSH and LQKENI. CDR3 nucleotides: TGTGCCAGCTCATCCTCGACCGGTAGCAATCAGCCCCAGCATTTT. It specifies CASSSSTGSNQPQHF.

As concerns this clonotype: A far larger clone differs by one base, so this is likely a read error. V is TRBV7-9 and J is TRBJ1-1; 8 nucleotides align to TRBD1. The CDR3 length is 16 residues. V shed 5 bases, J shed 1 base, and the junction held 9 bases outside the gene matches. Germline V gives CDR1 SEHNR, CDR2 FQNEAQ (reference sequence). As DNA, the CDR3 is TGTGCCAGCAGCCCCGGGACAGGTTCAAAGAACACTGAAGCTTTCTTT. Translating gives CASSPGTGSKNTEAFF.

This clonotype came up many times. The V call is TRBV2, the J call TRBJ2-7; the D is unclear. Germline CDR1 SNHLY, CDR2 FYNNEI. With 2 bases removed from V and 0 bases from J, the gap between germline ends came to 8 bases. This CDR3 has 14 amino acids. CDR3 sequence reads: CASSESYSSYEQYF. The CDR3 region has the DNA TGTGCCAGCAGTGAAAGTTACAGCTCCTACGAGCAGTACTTC.

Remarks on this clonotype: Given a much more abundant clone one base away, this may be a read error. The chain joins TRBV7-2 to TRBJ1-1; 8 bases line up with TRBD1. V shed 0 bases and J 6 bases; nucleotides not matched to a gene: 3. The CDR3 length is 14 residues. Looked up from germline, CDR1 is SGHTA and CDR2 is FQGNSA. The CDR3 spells CASSLATGAPEAFF. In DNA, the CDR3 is TGTGCCAGCAGCTTAGCGACAGGGGCCCCTGAAGCTTTCTTT.

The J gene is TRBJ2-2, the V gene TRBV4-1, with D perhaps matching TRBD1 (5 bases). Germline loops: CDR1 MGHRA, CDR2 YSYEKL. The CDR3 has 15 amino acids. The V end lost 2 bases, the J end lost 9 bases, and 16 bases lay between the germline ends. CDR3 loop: CASSQPQQVSRELFF. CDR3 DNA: TGCGCCAGCAGCCAACCCCAACAGGTCTCCCGGGAGCTGTTTTTT.

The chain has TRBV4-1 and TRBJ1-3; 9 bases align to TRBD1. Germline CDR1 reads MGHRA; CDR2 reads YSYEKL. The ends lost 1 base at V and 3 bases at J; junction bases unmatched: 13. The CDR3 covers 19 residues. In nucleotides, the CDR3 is TGCGCCAGCAGCCAAGGACCGGGACAGGGAGGACAACTTGGAAACACCATATATTTT. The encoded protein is CASSQGPGQGGQLGNTIYF.

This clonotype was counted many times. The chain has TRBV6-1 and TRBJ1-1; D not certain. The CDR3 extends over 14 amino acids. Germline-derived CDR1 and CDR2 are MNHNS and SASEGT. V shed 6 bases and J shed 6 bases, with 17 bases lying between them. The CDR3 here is CASRDNTFRAEAFF. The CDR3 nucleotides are TGTGCCAGCAGAGATAACACTTTTAGGGCTGAAGCTTTCTTT.

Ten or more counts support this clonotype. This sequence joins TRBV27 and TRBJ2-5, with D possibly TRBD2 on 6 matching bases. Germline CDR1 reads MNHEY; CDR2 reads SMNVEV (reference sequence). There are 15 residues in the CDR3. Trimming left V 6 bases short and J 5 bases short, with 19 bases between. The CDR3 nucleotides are TGTGCCAGCAGCCCCAACATAGGTCGGGGGGAGACCCAGTACTTC. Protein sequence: CASSPNIGRGETQYF.

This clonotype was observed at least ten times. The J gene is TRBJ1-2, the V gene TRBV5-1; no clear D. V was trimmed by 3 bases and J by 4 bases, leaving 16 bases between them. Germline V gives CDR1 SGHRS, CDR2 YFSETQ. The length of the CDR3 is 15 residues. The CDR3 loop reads CASSWLFRSFYGYTF. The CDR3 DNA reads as TGCGCCAGCAGCTGGTTGTTTAGGAGCTTCTATGGCTACACCTTC.

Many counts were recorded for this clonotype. Here the CDR3 DNA reads TGCAGCGTTGGACGATCAGGGGTTAACACTGAAGCTTTCTTT. It specifies CSVGRSGVNTEAFF. The chain couples TRBV29-1 to TRBJ1-1; tentatively, D is TRBD1 (6 bases). V lost 4 bases and J 2 bases, leaving 14 bases between the germline ends. The CDR3 runs 14 residues. Germline CDR1 SQVTM, CDR2 ANQGSEA.

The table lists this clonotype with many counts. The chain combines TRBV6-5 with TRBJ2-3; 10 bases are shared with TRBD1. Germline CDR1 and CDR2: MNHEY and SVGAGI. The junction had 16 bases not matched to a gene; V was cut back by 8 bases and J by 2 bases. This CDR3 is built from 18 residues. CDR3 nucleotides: TGTGCCAGCCGTTGGGGGACAGGGGATTTCCCTCACACAGATACGCAGTATTTT. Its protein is CASRWGTGDFPHTDTQYF.

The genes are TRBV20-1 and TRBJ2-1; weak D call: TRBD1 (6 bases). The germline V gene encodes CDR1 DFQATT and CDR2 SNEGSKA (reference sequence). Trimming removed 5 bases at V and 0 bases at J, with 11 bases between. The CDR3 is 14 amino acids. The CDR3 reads CSAPGQSSYNEQFF. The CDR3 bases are TGCAGTGCTCCCGGACAGAGCTCCTACAATGAGCAGTTCTTC.

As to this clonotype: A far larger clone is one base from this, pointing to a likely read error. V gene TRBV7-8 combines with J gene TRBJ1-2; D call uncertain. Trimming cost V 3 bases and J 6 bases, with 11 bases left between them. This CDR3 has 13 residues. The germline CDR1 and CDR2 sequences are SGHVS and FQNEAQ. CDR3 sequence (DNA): TGTGCCAGCAGCTTGGGGTCCCTCGATGGCTACACCTTC. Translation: CASSLGSLDGYTF.

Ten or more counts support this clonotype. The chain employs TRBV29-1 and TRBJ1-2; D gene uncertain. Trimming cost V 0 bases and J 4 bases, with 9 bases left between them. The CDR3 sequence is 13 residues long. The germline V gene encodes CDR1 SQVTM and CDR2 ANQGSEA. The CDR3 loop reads CSVEDSPPYGYTF. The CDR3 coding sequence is TGCAGCGTTGAAGATTCCCCACCCTATGGCTACACCTTC.

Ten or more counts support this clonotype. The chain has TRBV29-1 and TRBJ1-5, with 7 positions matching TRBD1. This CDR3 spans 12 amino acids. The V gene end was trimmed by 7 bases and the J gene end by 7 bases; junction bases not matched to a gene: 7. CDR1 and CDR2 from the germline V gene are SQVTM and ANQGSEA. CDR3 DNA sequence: TGCAGCGCTACAGGGGATGGACAGCCCCAGCATTTT. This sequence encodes CSATGDGQPQHF.

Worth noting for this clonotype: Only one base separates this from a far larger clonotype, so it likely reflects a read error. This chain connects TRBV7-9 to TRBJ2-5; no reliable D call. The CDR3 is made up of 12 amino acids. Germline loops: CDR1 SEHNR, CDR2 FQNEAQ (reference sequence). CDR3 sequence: CASSLNHEARNF. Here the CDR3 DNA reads TGTGCCAGCAGCCTCAACCACGAGGCAAGGAACTTC.

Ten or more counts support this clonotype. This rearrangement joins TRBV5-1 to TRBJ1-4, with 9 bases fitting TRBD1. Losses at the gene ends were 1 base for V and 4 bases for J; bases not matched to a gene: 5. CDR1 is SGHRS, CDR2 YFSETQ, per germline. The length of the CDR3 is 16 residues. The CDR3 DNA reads TGCGCCAGCAGCTTGAGACAGGGGGAGAATAATGAAAAACTGTTTTTT. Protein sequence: CASSLRQGENNEKLFF.

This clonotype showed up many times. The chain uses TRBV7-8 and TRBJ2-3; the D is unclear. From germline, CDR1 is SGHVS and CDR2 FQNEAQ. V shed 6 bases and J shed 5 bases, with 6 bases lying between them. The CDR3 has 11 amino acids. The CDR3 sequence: CASRAGDTQYF. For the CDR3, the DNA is TGTGCCAGCAGAGCTGGAGATACGCAGTATTTT. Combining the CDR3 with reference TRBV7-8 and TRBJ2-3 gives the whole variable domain GAGVSQSPRYKVAKRGQDVALRCDPISGHVSLFWYQQALGQGPEFLTYFQNEAQLDKSGLPSDRFFAERPEGSVSTLKIQRTQQEDSAVYLCASRAGDTQYFGPGTRLTVL.

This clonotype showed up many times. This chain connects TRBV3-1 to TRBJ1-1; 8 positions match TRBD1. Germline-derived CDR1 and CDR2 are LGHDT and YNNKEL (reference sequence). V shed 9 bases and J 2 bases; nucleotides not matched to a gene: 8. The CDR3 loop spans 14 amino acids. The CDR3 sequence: CASLRQGINTEAFF. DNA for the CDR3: TGTGCCAGTCTGAGACAGGGGATAAACACTGAAGCTTTCTTT.

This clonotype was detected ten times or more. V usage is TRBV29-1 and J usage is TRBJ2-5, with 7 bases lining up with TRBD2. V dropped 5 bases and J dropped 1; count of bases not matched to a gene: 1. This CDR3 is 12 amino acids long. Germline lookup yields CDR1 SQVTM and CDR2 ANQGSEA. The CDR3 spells CSVIAGQETQYF. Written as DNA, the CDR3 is TGCAGCGTTATAGCGGGCCAAGAGACCCAGTACTTC.

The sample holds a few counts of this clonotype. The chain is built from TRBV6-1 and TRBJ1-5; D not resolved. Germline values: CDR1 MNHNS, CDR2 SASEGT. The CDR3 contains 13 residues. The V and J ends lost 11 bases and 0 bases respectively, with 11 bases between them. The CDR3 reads CAVSAVSNQPQHF. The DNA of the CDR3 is TGTGCCGTTTCTGCAGTTAGCAATCAGCCCCAGCATTTT.

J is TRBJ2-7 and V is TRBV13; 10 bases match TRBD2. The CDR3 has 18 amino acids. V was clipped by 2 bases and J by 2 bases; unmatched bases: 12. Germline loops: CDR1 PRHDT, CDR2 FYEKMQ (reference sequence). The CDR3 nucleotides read TGTGCCAGCAGCTTATATGGACTAGCGGAAACTTCGACCTACGAGCAGTACTTC. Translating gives CASSLYGLAETSTYEQYF.

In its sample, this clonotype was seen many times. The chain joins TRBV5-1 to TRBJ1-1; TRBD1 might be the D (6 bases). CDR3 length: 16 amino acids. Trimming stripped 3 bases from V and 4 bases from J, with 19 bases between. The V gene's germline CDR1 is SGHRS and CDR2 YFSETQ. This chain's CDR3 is CASSWSAGTPSTEAFF. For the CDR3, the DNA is TGCGCCAGCAGCTGGTCTGCCGGGACACCATCCACTGAAGCTTTCTTT.

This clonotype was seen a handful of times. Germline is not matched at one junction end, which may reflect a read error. The CDR3 protein is CASSGQAETRYF. The DNA for the CDR3 is TGTGCCAGCAGTGGTCAGGCCGAGACCCGGTACTTC. This chain connects TRBV6-1 to TRBJ2-5; D is unresolved. Germline V gene lookup returns CDR1 MNHNS and CDR2 SASEGT. The CDR3 totals 12 residues.

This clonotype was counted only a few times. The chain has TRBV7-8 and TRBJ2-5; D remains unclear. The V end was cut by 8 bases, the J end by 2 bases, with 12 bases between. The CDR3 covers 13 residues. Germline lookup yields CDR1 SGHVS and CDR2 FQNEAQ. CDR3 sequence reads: CASEIEAQETQYF. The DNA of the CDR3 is TGTGCCAGCGAAATTGAGGCTCAAGAGACCCAGTACTTC.